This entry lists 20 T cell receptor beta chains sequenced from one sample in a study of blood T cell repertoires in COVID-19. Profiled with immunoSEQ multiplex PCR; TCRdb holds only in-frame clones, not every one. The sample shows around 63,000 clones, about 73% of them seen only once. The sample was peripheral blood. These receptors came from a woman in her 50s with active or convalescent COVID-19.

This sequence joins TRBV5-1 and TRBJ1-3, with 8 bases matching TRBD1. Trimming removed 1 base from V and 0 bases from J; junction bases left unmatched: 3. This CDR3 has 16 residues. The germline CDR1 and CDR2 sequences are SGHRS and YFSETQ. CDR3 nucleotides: TGCGCCAGCAGCTTGTCTACAGGGGGCTCTGGAAACACCATATATTTT. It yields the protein CASSLSTGGSGNTIYF. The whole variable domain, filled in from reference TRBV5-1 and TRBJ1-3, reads KAGVTQTPRYLIKTRGQQVTLSCSPISGHRSVSWYQQTPGQGLQFLFEYFSETQRNKGNFPGRFSGRQFSNSRSEMNVSTLELGDSALYLCASSLSTGGSGNTIYFGEGSWLTVV.

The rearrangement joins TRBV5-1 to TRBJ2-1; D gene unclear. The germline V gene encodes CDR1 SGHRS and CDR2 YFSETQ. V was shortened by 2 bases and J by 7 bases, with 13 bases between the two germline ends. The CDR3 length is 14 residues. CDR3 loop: CASSLPGGMNEQFF. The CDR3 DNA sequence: TGCGCCAGCAGCTTACCTGGCGGAATGAATGAGCAGTTCTTC.

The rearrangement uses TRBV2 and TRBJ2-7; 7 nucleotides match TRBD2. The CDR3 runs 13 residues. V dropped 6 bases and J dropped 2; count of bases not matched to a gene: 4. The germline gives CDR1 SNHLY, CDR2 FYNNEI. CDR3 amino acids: CASSRAGTYEQYF. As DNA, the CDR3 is TGTGCCAGCAGCCGAGCGGGGACCTACGAGCAGTACTTC.

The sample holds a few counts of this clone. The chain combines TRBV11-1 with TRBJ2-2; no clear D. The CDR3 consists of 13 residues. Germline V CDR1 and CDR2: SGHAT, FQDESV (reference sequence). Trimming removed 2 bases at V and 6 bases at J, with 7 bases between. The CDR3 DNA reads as TGTGCCAGCAGCTTACAGGATCCCGGGGAGCTGTTTTTT. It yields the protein CASSLQDPGELFF. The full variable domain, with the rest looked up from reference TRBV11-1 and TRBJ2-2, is EAEVAQSPRYKITEKSQAVAFWCDPISGHATLYWYRQILGQGPELLVQFQDESVVDDSQLPKDRFSAERLKGVDSTLKIQPAELGDSAMYLCASSLQDPGELFFGEGSRLTVL.

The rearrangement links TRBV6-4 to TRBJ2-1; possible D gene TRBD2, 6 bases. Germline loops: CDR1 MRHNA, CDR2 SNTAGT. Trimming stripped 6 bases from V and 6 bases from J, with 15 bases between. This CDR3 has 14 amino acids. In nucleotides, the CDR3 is TGTGCCAGCAGCCGGGACTCAGGGAGCAATGAGCAGTTCTTC. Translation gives CASSRDSGSNEQFF.

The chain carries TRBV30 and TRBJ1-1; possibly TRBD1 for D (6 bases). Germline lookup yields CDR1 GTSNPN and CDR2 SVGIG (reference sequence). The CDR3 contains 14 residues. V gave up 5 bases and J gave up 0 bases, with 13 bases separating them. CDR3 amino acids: CAWSMDSMNTEAFF. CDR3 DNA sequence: TGTGCCTGGTCTATGGACAGCATGAACACTGAAGCTTTCTTT.

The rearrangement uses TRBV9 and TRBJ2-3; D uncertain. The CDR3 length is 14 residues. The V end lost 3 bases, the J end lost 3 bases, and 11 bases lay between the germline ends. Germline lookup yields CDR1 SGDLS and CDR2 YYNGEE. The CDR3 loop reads CASSDYRETDTQYF. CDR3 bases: TGTGCCAGCAGCGATTACCGAGAGACAGATACGCAGTATTTT.

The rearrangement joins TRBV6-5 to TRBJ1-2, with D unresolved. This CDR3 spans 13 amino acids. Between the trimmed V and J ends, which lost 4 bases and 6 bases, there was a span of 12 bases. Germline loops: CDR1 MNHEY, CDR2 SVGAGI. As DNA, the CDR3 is TGTGCCAGCAGTTGGGTGGAGTCAAATGGCTACACCTTC. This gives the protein CASSWVESNGYTF.

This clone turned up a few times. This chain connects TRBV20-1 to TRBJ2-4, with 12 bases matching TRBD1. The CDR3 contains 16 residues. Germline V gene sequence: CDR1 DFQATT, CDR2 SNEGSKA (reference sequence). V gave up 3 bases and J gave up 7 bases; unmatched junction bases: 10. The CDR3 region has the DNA TGCAGTGCTAGTCCTCGGGACAGGGGGCTTCGGAACATTCAGTACTTC. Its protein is CSASPRDRGLRNIQYF.

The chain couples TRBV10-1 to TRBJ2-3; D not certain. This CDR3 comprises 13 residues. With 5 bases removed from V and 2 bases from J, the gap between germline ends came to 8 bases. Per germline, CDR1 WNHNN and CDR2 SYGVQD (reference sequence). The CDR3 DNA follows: TGCGCCAGCAGTTTGGTAGTCACAGATACGCAGTATTTT. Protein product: CASSLVVTDTQYF.

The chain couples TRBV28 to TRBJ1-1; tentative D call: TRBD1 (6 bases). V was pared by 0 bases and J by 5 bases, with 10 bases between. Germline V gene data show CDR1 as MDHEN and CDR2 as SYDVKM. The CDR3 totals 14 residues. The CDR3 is CASSLWGAGTEAFF. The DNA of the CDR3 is TGTGCCAGCAGTTTATGGGGGGCAGGGACTGAAGCTTTCTTT.

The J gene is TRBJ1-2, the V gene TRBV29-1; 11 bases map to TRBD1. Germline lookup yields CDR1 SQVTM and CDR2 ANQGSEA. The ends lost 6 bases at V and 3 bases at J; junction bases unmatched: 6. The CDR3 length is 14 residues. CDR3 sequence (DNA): TGCAGCGTATACCGGACAGGGGGCTACTATGGCTACACCTTC. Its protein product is CSVYRTGGYYGYTF. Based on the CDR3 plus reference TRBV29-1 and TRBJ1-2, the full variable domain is SAVISQKPSRDICQRGTSLTIQCQVDSQVTMMFWYRQQPGQSLTLIATANQGSEATYESGFVIDKFPISRPNLTFSTLTVSNMSPEDSSIYLCSVYRTGGYYGYTFGSGTRLTVV.

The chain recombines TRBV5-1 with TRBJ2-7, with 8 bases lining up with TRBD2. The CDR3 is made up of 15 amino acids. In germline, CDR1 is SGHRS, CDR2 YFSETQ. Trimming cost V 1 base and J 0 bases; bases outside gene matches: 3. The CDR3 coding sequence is TGCGCCAGCAGCTTGTTTCTAGCGGGCTCCTACGAGCAGTACTTC. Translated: CASSLFLAGSYEQYF.

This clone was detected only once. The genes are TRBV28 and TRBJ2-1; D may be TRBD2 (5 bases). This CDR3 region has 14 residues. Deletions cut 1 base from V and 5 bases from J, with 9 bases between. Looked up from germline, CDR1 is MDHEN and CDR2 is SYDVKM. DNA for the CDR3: TGTGCCAGCAGTTTATTGAGGGCAAACAATGAGCAGTTCTTC. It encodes CASSLLRANNEQFF.

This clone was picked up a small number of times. The CDR3 nucleotides are TGTGCCAGCAGCCCCAGGGACTCCCGGTTGGGGCAGTTCTTC. Translation: CASSPRDSRLGQFF. V usage is TRBV11-3 and J usage is TRBJ2-1, with a possible D match to TRBD2 (6 bases). Germline V gene data show CDR1 as SGHNT and CDR2 as YENEEA. V was shortened by 5 bases and J by 12 bases, with 20 bases between the two germline ends. CDR3 length: 14 amino acids.

As DNA, the CDR3 is TGTGCCAGTAGTCCGGGACTAGCGGGAGTGATTGATACGCAGTATTTT. It translates to CASSPGLAGVIDTQYF. The chain carries TRBV19 and TRBJ2-3; 14 bases line up with TRBD2. The CDR3 is 16 residues long. Germline V CDR1 and CDR2: LNHDA, SQIVND (reference sequence). With 5 bases clipped from V and 6 bases from J, the junction kept 7 bases outside the gene matches.

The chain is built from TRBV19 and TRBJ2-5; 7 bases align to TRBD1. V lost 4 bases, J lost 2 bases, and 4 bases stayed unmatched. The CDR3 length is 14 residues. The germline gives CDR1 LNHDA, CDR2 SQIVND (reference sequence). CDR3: CASSTGQAQETQYF. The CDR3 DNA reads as TGTGCCAGTAGTACCGGACAGGCGCAAGAGACCCAGTACTTC.

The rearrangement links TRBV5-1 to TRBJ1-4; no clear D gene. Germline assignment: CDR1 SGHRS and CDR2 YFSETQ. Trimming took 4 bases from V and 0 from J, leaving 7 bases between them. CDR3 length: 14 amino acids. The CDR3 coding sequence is TGCGCCAGCAGCGCGGATGCAACTAATGAAAAACTGTTTTTT. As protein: CASSADATNEKLFF.

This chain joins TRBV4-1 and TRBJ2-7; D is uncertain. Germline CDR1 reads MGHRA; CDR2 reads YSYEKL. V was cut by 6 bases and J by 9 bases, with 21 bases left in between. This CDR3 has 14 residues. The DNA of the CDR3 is TGCGCCAGCAGTGTTACCCACTCTTTTTCTGGGCAGTACTTC. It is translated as CASSVTHSFSGQYF.

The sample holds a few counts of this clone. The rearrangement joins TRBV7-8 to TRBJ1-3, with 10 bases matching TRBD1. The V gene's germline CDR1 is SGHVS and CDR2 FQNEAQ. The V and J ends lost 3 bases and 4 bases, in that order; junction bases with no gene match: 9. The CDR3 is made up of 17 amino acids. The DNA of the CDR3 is TGTGCCAGCAGCTTGCGGGACAGGGGATTTTCGGGAAACACCATATATTTT. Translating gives CASSLRDRGFSGNTIYF.